This passage covers 32 T cell receptor beta chains from one sample sequenced in a study of human T cells and chemical hapten exposure. Time point in this sample: patch test 1, 2 weeks after DPC sensitization. The sample's treatment: therapeutic diphenylcyclopropenone sensitization with weekly scalp DPC. TCRdb called the RACE reads again in MiXCR, with one record for every CDR3 protein. The table shows about 14,000 distinct CDR3 sequences, with about a sixth occurring only once. The sample in question was whole blood, obtained in connection with sensitization to the hapten diphenylcyclopropenone (DPC). The source of these receptors is a woman younger than 45 with alopecia areata. Some clones in this sample may be carry-over from other donors' samples.

Ten or more counts support this clonotype. This chain uses TRBV7-6 with TRBJ2-3; no definite D call. Looked up from germline, CDR1 is SGHVS and CDR2 is FNYEAQ. The CDR3 covers 14 residues. Trimming took off 4 bases at V and 2 bases at J, with 10 bases between the two ends. The chain's CDR3 is CASSSRAVTDTQYF. The CDR3 nucleotides read TGTGCCAGCAGCTCAAGAGCTGTCACAGATACGCAGTATTTT. Full variable domain (remainder filled in from reference TRBV7-6 and TRBJ2-3): GAGVSQSPRYKVTKRGQDVALRCDPISGHVSLYWYRQALGQGPEFLTYFNYEAQQDKSGLPNDRFSAERPEGSISTLTIQRTEQRDSAMYRCASSSRAVTDTQYFGPGTRLTVL.

The gene calls are TRBV20-1 and TRBJ1-1; D unresolved. Trimming removed 2 bases from V and 4 bases from J, with 11 bases in between. The CDR3 sequence is 13 residues long. The germline V gene has CDR1 DFQATT and CDR2 SNEGSKA (reference sequence). CDR3 residues: CSARQPWGTEAFF. The CDR3 DNA reads as TGCAGTGCTAGACAGCCCTGGGGCACTGAAGCTTTCTTT.

The genes are TRBV29-1 and TRBJ1-1; D not resolved. Germline V gene sequence: CDR1 SQVTM, CDR2 ANQGSEA. Deletions cut 8 bases from V and 7 bases from J, with 14 bases between. The CDR3 has 11 amino acids. The CDR3 sequence is CSPMVAGEAFF. As DNA, the CDR3 is TGCAGCCCCATGGTGGCGGGTGAAGCTTTCTTT.

In its sample, this clonotype ranks as medium-sized. J is TRBJ1-5 and V is TRBV20-1, with a weak D call TRBD1 (6 bases). This CDR3 comprises 12 residues. Germline V gene lookup returns CDR1 DFQATT and CDR2 SNEGSKA (reference sequence). Trimming pared 5 bases from V and 7 bases from J, leaving 12 bases between. The CDR3 here is CSAGRGGQPQHF. In DNA form, the CDR3 reads TGCAGTGCTGGCAGGGGTGGGCAGCCCCAGCATTTT.

This clonotype was detected a few times. V usage is TRBV19 and J usage is TRBJ2-7; 10 nucleotides line up with TRBD1. After removal of 6 bases from V and 3 bases from J, the junction contained 14 bases not matched to a gene. CDR1 and CDR2 from the germline V gene are LNHDA and SQIVND (reference sequence). The CDR3 has 17 residues. The CDR3 bases are TGTGCCAGTAGCCGTACAATCTCCGGGACAGGGGTCTACGAGCAGTACTTC. Protein product: CASSRTISGTGVYEQYF.

By sample share, this clonotype is medium-sized. V is TRBV6-1 and J is TRBJ1-2; D uncertain. V was shortened by 2 bases and J by 2 bases, with 9 bases between the two germline ends. CDR1 is MNHNS, CDR2 SASEGT, per germline. CDR3 length: 14 amino acids. The CDR3 nucleotides read TGTGCCAGCAGTGAAACCCGACGGAACTATGGCTACACCTTC. Residues: CASSETRRNYGYTF.

At least ten counts were recorded for this clonotype. The CDR3 nucleotides are TGCAGTGCTAGGGCGGGACTAGCGGACACAGATACGCAGTATTTT. Amino acids: CSARAGLADTDTQYF. V usage is TRBV20-1 and J usage is TRBJ2-3, with 11 bases lining up with TRBD2. The germline gives CDR1 DFQATT, CDR2 SNEGSKA (reference sequence). Trimming cost V 3 bases and J 2 bases; bases outside gene matches: 4. CDR3 length: 15 amino acids.

J is TRBJ1-2 and V is TRBV18; 8 nucleotides match TRBD1. Trimming at V came to 6 bases and at J to 0 bases, leaving 12 bases not matched to a gene. The CDR3 has 17 residues. The germline V gene encodes CDR1 KGHSH and CDR2 LQKENI. CDR3 sequence reads: CASSPRTGQSTNYGYTF. The CDR3, as DNA: TGTGCCAGCTCGCCGAGGACAGGGCAGTCCACTAACTATGGCTACACCTTC.

About this clonotype: This may come from a read error, since a much larger clone is one base off. The CDR3 sequence: CTSSSQTGYGTDTQYF. CDR3 in DNA: TGTACCAGCAGCTCCCAGACAGGGTATGGCACAGATACGCAGTATTTT. This chain links TRBV7-8 with TRBJ2-3; 7 bases map to TRBD1. CDR1 is SGHVS, CDR2 FQNEAQ, per germline. CDR3 length: 16 residues. Together with reference TRBV7-8 and TRBJ2-3, the CDR3 gives the full variable domain: GAGVSQSPRYKVAKRGQDVALRCDPISGHVSLFWYQQALGQGPEFLTYFQNEAQLDKSGLPSDRFFAERPEGSVSTLKIQRTQQEDSAVYLCTSSSQTGYGTDTQYFGPGTRLTVL.

This clonotype has a handful of counts. V usage is TRBV11-2 and J usage is TRBJ2-1; TRBD1 or TRBD2 may be the D gene (5 bases each). Per the germline V gene, CDR1 is SGHAT and CDR2 is FQNNGV. V was pared by 5 bases and J by 11 bases, with 10 bases between. The CDR3 covers 11 residues. The CDR3 nucleotides read TGTGCCAGCAGCAGCCGGGACCAGCAGTTCTTC. This gives the protein CASSSRDQQFF.

The rearrangement links TRBV6-2 or TRBV6-3 to TRBJ2-5; 9 bases match TRBD2. The CDR3 is 15 amino acids. Trimming took 4 bases from V and 2 from J; bases not matched to a gene: 5. Germline CDR1 and CDR2: MNHEY and SVGEGT. CDR3 residues: CASSSDLAGQETQYF. Here the CDR3 DNA reads TGTGCCAGCAGTTCCGATCTAGCGGGACAAGAGACCCAGTACTTC.

This clonotype was observed many times. The chain uses TRBV6-5 and TRBJ1-4, with D possibly being TRBD1 (5 bases). The length of the CDR3 is 15 residues. Trimming removed 7 bases from V and 4 bases from J, with 16 bases in between. Per the germline V gene, CDR1 is MNHEY and CDR2 is SVGAGI. CDR3 nucleotide sequence: TGTGCCAGCAAGAACTTGTGGGGCCTTAATGAAAAACTGTTTTTT. Translated: CASKNLWGLNEKLFF.

This clonotype occurred many times. This chain connects TRBV4-1 to TRBJ2-3; 7 bases match TRBD1. The germline CDR1 and CDR2 sequences are MGHRA and YSYEKL. The trim removed 0 bases at V and 2 bases at J, leaving 8 bases unmatched. The CDR3 has 17 residues. CDR3 protein: CASSQDPAGGNTDTQYF. The CDR3, as DNA: TGCGCCAGCAGCCAAGATCCGGCAGGGGGTAACACAGATACGCAGTATTTT.

The chain recombines TRBV4-1 with TRBJ1-1, with 7 positions matching TRBD1. In germline, CDR1 is MGHRA, CDR2 YSYEKL. The CDR3 runs to 16 residues. V shed 0 bases and J 1 base; nucleotides not matched to a gene: 5. CDR3 sequence reads: CASSQDLGTENTEAFF. DNA for the CDR3: TGCGCCAGCAGCCAAGATCTGGGGACAGAGAACACTGAAGCTTTCTTT.

This clonotype was seen at least ten times. The chain links TRBV6-1 to TRBJ2-5, with TRBD2 matching over 9 bases. The CDR3 extends over 15 amino acids. From germline, CDR1 is MNHNS and CDR2 SASEGT. V trimming: 3 bases; J trimming: 7 bases; junction bases outside the gene matches: 9. The CDR3 DNA is TGTGCCAGCAGTGAGTTAGCGGGGGCCGATGGGACCCAGTACTTC. It translates to CASSELAGADGTQYF.

Judged by abundance, this clonotype is medium-sized. CDR3 region: CASSSTGQSSYEQYF. The CDR3 coding sequence is TGTGCCAGCAGTTCGACAGGCCAAAGCTCCTACGAGCAGTACTTC. The rearrangement uses TRBV12-3 or TRBV12-4 and TRBJ2-7; D may be TRBD1 (6 bases). Between the trimmed V and J ends, which lost 4 bases and 0 bases, there was a span of 13 bases. The CDR3 covers 15 residues.

Many counts were recorded for this clonotype. The chain joins TRBV29-1 to TRBJ2-1; TRBD1 agrees at 9 bases. The V segment lost 3 bases and the J segment 2 bases; nucleotides outside the gene matches: 5. The CDR3 has 15 residues. CDR1 SQVTM and CDR2 ANQGSEA come from the germline V gene. In nucleotides, the CDR3 is TGCAGCGTTGAGGCCGGGACAGGGCCCTACAATGAGCAGTTCTTC. Protein product: CSVEAGTGPYNEQFF.

Within the sample, this clonotype is medium-sized. CDR3 region: CASSLNGLYSGEAFF. The CDR3 DNA reads as TGTGCCAGCAGCTTAAATGGACTTTACTCGGGTGAAGCTTTCTTT. V usage is TRBV7-9 and J usage is TRBJ1-1; the D is unclear. The CDR3 spans 15 residues. Germline V lookup: CDR1 SEHNR, CDR2 FQNEAQ (reference sequence). The germline V and J ends were trimmed by 2 bases and 7 bases, with 17 bases remaining between them.

This clonotype was counted ten times or more. This chain links TRBV6-1 with TRBJ2-3, with D uncertain. The germline V gene encodes CDR1 MNHNS and CDR2 SASEGT. This CDR3 is built from 13 residues. Trimming took 2 bases from V and 10 from J, leaving 13 bases between them. CDR3 bases: TGTGCCAGCAGTGAAAGGCCAGCCCCCTCGCAGTATTTT. The encoded protein is CASSERPAPSQYF.

V is TRBV9 and J is TRBJ2-1, with 12 bases matching TRBD2. V dropped 4 bases and J dropped 0; count of bases not matched to a gene: 11. CDR3 length: 19 amino acids. Germline CDR1 is SGDLS and CDR2 is YYNGEE. CDR3 region: CASSPRLAGAVSSYNEQFF. CDR3 DNA: TGTGCCAGCAGCCCTCGACTAGCGGGGGCCGTGAGCTCCTACAATGAGCAGTTCTTC. The variable domain in full, completed from reference TRBV9 and TRBJ2-1, reads DSGVTQTPKHLITATGQRVTLRCSPRSGDLSVYWYQQSLDQGLQFLIQYYNGEERAKGNILERFSAQQFPDLHSELNLSSLELGDSALYFCASSPRLAGAVSSYNEQFFGPGTRLTVL.

This clonotype was picked up a small number of times. The chain carries TRBV4-3 and TRBJ2-5, with D tentatively TRBD2 (6 bases). V lost 0 bases to trimming and J lost 0 bases, with 8 bases between them. This CDR3 spans 15 amino acids. Germline values: CDR1 LGHNA, CDR2 YSLEER. The CDR3 reads CASSQERGNQETQYF. CDR3 nucleotide sequence: TGCGCCAGCAGCCAAGAGCGGGGCAACCAAGAGACCCAGTACTTC.

This sequence joins TRBV28 and TRBJ2-5, with D unresolved. Trimming took off 1 base at V and 2 bases at J, with 11 bases between the two ends. CDR3 length: 15 residues. In germline, CDR1 is MDHEN, CDR2 SYDVKM. CDR3 region: CASSLSMPTQETQYF. The CDR3 DNA follows: TGTGCCAGCAGTTTATCGATGCCTACTCAAGAGACCCAGTACTTC. The variable domain in full, completed from reference TRBV28 and TRBJ2-5, reads DVKVTQSSRYLVKRTGEKVFLECVQDMDHENMFWYRQDPGLGLRLIYFSYDVKMKEKGDIPEGYSVSREKKERFSLILESASTNQTSMYLCASSLSMPTQETQYFGPGTRLLVL.

This clonotype appeared a few times. The chain joins TRBV10-3 to TRBJ2-7; no reliable D call. Trimming left V 8 bases short and J 0 bases short, with 8 bases between. CDR3 length equals 12 residues. From germline, CDR1 is ENHRY and CDR2 SYGVKD. In DNA form, the CDR3 reads TGTGCCATCGCTGGGCTCTCCTACGAGCAGTACTTC. It encodes CAIAGLSYEQYF.

CDR3 DNA: TGCGCCAGCAGTGAGTCGGGACTCTGGGGGGCCCACGAGCAGTACTTC. This gives the protein CASSESGLWGAHEQYF. V and J are TRBV10-2 and TRBJ2-7; either TRBD1 or TRBD2 may fit D (6 bases each). Germline CDR1 reads WSHSY; CDR2 reads SAAADI. The CDR3 consists of 16 residues. The V and J ends lost 0 bases and 5 bases respectively, with 17 bases between them.

The count of this clonotype is one. The rearrangement links TRBV28 to TRBJ1-1, with D perhaps TRBD1 (5 bases). Germline V gene sequence: CDR1 MDHEN, CDR2 SYDVKM. The CDR3 is made up of 13 amino acids. Trimming took 7 bases from V and 5 from J, leaving 14 bases between them. The CDR3 bases are TGTGCCAGCATTCACCAGGGAAGGACTGAAGCTTTCTTT. As protein: CASIHQGRTEAFF. The variable domain in full, completed from reference TRBV28 and TRBJ1-1, reads DVKVTQSSRYLVKRTGEKVFLECVQDMDHENMFWYRQDPGLGLRLIYFSYDVKMKEKGDIPEGYSVSREKKERFSLILESASTNQTSMYLCASIHQGRTEAFFGQGTRLTVV.

By its share, this clonotype is medium-sized. This chain uses TRBV28 with TRBJ1-1; no clear D. The germline CDR1 and CDR2 sequences are MDHEN and SYDVKM. This CDR3 region has 17 residues. V lost 1 base and J 4 bases, leaving 19 bases between the germline ends. The CDR3 DNA follows: TGTGCCAGCAGTTTATCGGAAAATTTGATCCAGAGCACTGAAGCTTTCTTT. It yields the protein CASSLSENLIQSTEAFF.

V gene TRBV20-1 combines with J gene TRBJ2-1; D possibly corresponds to TRBD1 (5 bases). From germline, CDR1 is DFQATT and CDR2 SNEGSKA (reference sequence). The CDR3 sequence is 17 residues long. Trimming pared 3 bases from V and 2 bases from J, leaving 20 bases between. Here the CDR3 reads CSASNWGGRRTYNEQFF. CDR3 nucleotide sequence: TGCAGTGCTAGTAACTGGGGCGGCAGGAGAACCTACAATGAGCAGTTCTTC.

Relative to its sample, this clonotype is medium-sized. The CDR3 loop reads CASSPNSSGQPQHF. CDR3 nucleotide sequence: TGTGCCAGCTCACCAAATTCTTCAGGGCAGCCCCAGCATTTT. The gene calls are TRBV18 and TRBJ1-5, with D tentatively TRBD1 (5 bases). Germline loops: CDR1 KGHSH, CDR2 LQKENI. There are 14 residues in the CDR3. V was pared by 2 bases and J by 7 bases, with 12 bases between.

The J gene is TRBJ2-7, the V gene TRBV5-6; D gene unclear. The CDR3 runs to 13 residues. V lost 1 base, J lost 3 bases, and 8 bases lay in between. The germline gives CDR1 SGHDT, CDR2 YYEEEE. CDR3 bases: TGTGCCAGCAGCTTGCTGGACCTCTACGAGCAGTACGTC. It translates to CASSLLDLYEQYV.

This clonotype was counted only a few times. The genes are TRBV12-3 or TRBV12-4 and TRBJ2-1; D perhaps matches TRBD2 (6 bases). The CDR3 is made up of 16 amino acids. Trimming pared 5 bases from V and 0 bases from J, leaving 14 bases between. CDR3 sequence reads: CASSPWRGSSYNEQFF. CDR3 DNA: TGTGCCAGCAGTCCTTGGCGGGGAAGCTCCTACAATGAGCAGTTCTTC.

This clonotype ranks as medium-sized. The chain carries TRBV2 and TRBJ2-5; D is possibly TRBD1 (5 bases). Germline CDR1 and CDR2: SNHLY and FYNNEI. Trimming removed 7 bases at V and 4 bases at J, with 16 bases between. The CDR3 covers 14 residues. CDR3 sequence reads: CASISDRMAETQYF. The CDR3 nucleotides read TGTGCCAGCATCTCAGACAGAATGGCAGAGACCCAGTACTTC.

The V call is TRBV6-5, the J call TRBJ2-4, with a tentative D call TRBD1 (6 bases). Trimming removed 8 bases at V and 7 bases at J, with 18 bases between. The CDR3 has 14 amino acids. Germline values: CDR1 MNHEY, CDR2 SVGAGI. The CDR3 nucleotides read TGTGCCAGCCGTAACACAGGGAGCTCGAACATTCAGTACTTC. Amino acid sequence: CASRNTGSSNIQYF.